These 7 T cell receptor beta chains share one sample of origin, sequenced in a study of response to subunit inactivated influenza vaccine. A single record per CDR3 protein comes from TCRdb applying MiXCR to the RT-PCR reads. The data hold a few hundred thousand distinct CDR3 sequences, with roughly 12% observed a single time. Separately, the same data were catalogued under a study of T cells expressing NK-cell markers. As that study records: Scientists made TCR beta cDNA using 5'RACE template switching with UMIs.

Sample: PBMCs from blood, taken on the day of vaccination. These receptors were collected from a man in his forties or fifties who received an inactivated influenza vaccine.

This clonotype was seen a handful of times. The rearrangement links TRBV5-1 to TRBJ1-2; weak D call: TRBD1 (6 bases). This CDR3 comprises 14 residues. V was pared by 6 bases and J by 4 bases, with 16 bases between. The germline CDR1 and CDR2 sequences are SGHRS and YFSETQ. CDR3 protein: CASNQRPGAYGYTF. DNA for the CDR3: TGCGCCAGCAACCAACGGCCGGGGGCCTATGGCTACACCTTC.

This rearrangement joins TRBV29-1 to TRBJ2-1; D may be TRBD2 (6 bases). The CDR3 totals 10 residues. Trimming shortened V by 7 bases and J by 10 bases, and 11 bases separated the two germline ends. The germline V gene has CDR1 SQVTM and CDR2 ANQGSEA. CDR3 protein: CSGGAKEQFF. CDR3 nucleotide sequence: TGCAGCGGCGGGGCAAAAGAGCAGTTCTTC.

This clonotype occurred a few times. The V and J genes are TRBV28 and TRBJ2-1; the D is unclear. V lost 4 bases to trimming and J lost 8 bases, with 15 bases between them. The CDR3 has 14 residues. The germline V gene has CDR1 MDHEN and CDR2 SYDVKM. CDR3 nucleotides: TGTGCCAGCAGTTCCCCCCCCTTGGACCATGAGCAGTTCTTC. Translating gives CASSSPPLDHEQFF.

V and J are TRBV7-2 and TRBJ2-5; no definite D call. The V end lost 8 bases, the J end lost 1 base, and 14 bases lay between the germline ends. The CDR3 has 14 amino acids. Germline V CDR1 and CDR2: SGHTA, FQGNSA. CDR3 sequence (DNA): TGTGCCAGCGGACGACGGGTGGGCCAAGAGACCCAGTACTTC. Its protein product is CASGRRVGQETQYF.

Many counts were recorded for this clonotype. This sequence joins TRBV12-3 or TRBV12-4 and TRBJ2-3; D is possibly TRBD2 (6 bases). This CDR3 spans 17 amino acids. V shed 1 base and J shed 0 bases, with 14 bases lying between them. For the CDR3, the DNA is TGTGCCAGCAGTTTAGTAGCGGCCTCCGGAAGCACAGATACGCAGTATTTT. It is translated as CASSLVAASGSTDTQYF.

The genes are TRBV10-3 and TRBJ2-7; no firm D call. This CDR3 comprises 13 residues. Trimming removed 0 bases from V and 6 bases from J, with 9 bases in between. Looked up from germline, CDR1 is ENHRY and CDR2 is SYGVKD. DNA for the CDR3: TGTGCCATCAGTGAGTCGATGGTGGTCGAGCAGTACTTC. It encodes CAISESMVVEQYF.

This clonotype was counted ten times or more. The chain combines TRBV30 with TRBJ2-4, with a weak D call TRBD1 (6 bases). V was clipped by 3 bases and J by 0 bases, with 12 bases between them. The CDR3 sequence is 15 residues long. Germline V lookup: CDR1 GTSNPN, CDR2 SVGIG (reference sequence). CDR3 sequence reads: CAWRDRPLAKNIQYF. DNA for the CDR3: TGTGCCTGGAGAGACAGGCCCCTAGCCAAAAACATTCAGTACTTC. Supplemented by reference TRBV30 and TRBJ2-4, the full variable domain reads SQTIHQWPATLVQPVGSPLSLECTVEGTSNPNLYWYRQAAGRGLQLLFYSVGIGQISSEVPQNLSASRPQDRQFILSSKKLLLSDSGFYLCAWRDRPLAKNIQYFGAGTRLSVL.